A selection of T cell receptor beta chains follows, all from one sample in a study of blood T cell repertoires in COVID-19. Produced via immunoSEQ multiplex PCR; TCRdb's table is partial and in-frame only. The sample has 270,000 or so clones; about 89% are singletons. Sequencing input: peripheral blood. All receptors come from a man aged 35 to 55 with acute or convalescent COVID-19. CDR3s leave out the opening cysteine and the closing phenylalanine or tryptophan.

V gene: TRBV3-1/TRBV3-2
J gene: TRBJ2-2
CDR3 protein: ASSQGGSGELF

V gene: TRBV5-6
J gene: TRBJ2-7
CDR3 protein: ASSLRDYEQY

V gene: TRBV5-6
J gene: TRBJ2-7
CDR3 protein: ASSFGREESEQY

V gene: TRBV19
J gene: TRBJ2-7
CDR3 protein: ASSIMLQGEQY

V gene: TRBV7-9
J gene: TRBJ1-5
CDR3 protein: ASSLLANQPQH

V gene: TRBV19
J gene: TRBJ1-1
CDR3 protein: ASSQGRYYTEAF

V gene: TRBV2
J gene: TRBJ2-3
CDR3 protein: ASKRTSGGIGTDTQY

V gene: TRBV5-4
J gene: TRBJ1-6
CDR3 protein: ASSFSAGRMINSPLH

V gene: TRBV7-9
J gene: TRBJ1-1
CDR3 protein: ASSSQGPNTEAF

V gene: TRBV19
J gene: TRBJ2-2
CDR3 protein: ASPDRETGELF

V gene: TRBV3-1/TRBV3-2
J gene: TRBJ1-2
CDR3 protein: ASSQAQVNYGYT

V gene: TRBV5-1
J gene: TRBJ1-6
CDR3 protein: ASSPGGGIGSPLH

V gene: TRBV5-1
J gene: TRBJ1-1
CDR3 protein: ASSLATSAGDEAF

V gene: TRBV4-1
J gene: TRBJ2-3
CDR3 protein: ASSQSPRRYSTDTQY

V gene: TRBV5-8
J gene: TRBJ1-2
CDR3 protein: ASSLVELANYGYT

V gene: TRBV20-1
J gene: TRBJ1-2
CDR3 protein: SAETGGYT

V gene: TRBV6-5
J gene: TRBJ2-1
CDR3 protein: ATLKAAAHNEQF

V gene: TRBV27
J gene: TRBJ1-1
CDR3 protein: ASSFRAGDTEAF

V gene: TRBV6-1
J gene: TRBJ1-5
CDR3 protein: ASSEVAESQPQH

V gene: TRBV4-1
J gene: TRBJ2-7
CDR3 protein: ASSQDLAFPYEQY

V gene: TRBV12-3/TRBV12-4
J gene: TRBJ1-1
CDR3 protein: ASSLAGGKAF

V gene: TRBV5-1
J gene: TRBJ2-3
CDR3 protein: ASSLVRGTGVDTDTQY

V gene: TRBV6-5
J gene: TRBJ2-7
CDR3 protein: ASSGGRSYEQY

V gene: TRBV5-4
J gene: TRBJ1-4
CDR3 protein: ASSSGGTNEKLF